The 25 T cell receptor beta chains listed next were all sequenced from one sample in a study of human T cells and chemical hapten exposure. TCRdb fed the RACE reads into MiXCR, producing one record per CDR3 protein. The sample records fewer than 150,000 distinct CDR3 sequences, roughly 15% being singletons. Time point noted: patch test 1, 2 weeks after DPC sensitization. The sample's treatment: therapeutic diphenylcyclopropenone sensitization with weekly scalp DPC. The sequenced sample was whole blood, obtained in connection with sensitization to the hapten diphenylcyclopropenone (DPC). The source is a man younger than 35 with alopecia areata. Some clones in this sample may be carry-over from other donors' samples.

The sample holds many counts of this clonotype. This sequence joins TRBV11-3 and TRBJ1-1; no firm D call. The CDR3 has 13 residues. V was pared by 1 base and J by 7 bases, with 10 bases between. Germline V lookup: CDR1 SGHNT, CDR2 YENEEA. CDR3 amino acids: CASSLGPEREAFF. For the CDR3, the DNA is TGTGCCAGCAGCTTAGGTCCAGAGCGTGAAGCTTTCTTT.

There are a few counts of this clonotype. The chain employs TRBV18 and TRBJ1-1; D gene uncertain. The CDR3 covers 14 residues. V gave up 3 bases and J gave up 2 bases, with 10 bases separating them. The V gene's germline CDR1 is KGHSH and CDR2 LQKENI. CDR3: CASSPKGGNTEAFF. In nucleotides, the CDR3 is TGTGCCAGCTCACCTAAGGGTGGTAACACTGAAGCTTTCTTT.

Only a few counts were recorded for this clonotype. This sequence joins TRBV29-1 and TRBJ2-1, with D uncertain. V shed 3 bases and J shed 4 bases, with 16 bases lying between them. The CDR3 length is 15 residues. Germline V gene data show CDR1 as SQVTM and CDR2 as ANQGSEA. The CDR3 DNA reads TGCAGCGTTGAGTTACCGCCCCCTCAATACAATGAGCAGTTCTTC. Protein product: CSVELPPPQYNEQFF.

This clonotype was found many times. CDR3 nucleotide sequence: TGTGCCAGCAGCTTAGATCGGACCCTTCTAAGGAACACTGAAGCTTTCTTT. Translation: CASSLDRTLLRNTEAFF. This chain joins TRBV11-2 and TRBJ1-1; D is uncertain. CDR1 is SGHAT, CDR2 FQNNGV, per germline. V was shortened by 0 bases and J by 1 base, with 15 bases between the two germline ends. The length of the CDR3 is 17 residues.

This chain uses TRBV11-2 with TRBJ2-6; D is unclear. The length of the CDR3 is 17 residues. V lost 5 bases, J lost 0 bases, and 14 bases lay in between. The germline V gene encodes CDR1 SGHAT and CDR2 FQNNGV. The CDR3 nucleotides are TGTGCCAGCAGCCATACGAGACGATCCTCTGGGGCCAACGTCCTGACTTTC. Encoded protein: CASSHTRRSSGANVLTF. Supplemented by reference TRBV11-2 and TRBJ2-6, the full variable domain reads EAGVAQSPRYKIIEKRQSVAFWCNPISGHATLYWYQQILGQGPKLLIQFQNNGVVDDSQLPKDRFSAERLKGVDSTLKIQPAKLEDSAVYLCASSHTRRSSGANVLTFGAGSRLTVL.

CDR3 sequence reads: CASSLGTGVNSPLHF. The CDR3 DNA is TGCGCCAGCAGCTTGGGCACAGGGGTTAATTCACCCCTCCACTTT. The chain combines TRBV5-1 with TRBJ1-6; 7 bases match TRBD1. From germline, CDR1 is SGHRS and CDR2 YFSETQ. Trimming at V came to 0 bases and at J to 6 bases, leaving 3 bases not matched to a gene. This CDR3 is built from 15 residues.

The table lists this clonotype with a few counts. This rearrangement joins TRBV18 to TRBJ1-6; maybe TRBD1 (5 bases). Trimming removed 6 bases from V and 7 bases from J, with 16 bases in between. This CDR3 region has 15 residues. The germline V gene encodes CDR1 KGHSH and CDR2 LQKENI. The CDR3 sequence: CASSRDRVGNSPLHF. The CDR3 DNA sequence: TGTGCCAGCTCCAGGGATCGGGTTGGGAATTCACCCCTCCACTTT.

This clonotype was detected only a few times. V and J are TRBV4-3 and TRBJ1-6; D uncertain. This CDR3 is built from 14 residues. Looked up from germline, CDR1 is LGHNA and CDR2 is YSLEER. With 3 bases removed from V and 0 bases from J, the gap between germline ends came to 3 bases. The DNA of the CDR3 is TGCGCCAGCAGCCAGTTCTCCTATAATTCACCCCTCCACTTT. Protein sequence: CASSQFSYNSPLHF.

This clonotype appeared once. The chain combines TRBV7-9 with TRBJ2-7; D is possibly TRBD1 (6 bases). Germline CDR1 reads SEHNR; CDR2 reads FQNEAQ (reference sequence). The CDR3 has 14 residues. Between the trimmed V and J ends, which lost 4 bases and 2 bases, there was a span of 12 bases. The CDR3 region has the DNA TGTGCCAGCAGCTCCGGGACAATGCCCTACGAGCAGTACTTC. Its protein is CASSSGTMPYEQYF.

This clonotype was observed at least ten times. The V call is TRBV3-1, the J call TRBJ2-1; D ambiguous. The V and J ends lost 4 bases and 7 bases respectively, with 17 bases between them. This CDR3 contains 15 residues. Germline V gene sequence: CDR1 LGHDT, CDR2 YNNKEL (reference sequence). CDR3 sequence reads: CASSRKEGLKNEQFF. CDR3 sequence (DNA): TGTGCCAGCAGCCGCAAAGAAGGGTTAAAGAATGAGCAGTTCTTC.

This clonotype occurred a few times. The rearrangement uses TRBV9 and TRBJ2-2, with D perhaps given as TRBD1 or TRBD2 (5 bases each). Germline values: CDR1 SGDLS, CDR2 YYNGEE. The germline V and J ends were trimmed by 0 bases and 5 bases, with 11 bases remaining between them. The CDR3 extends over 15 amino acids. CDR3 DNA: TGTGCCAGCAGCGTAGCCCCTGGGGGAACCGGGGAGCTGTTTTTT. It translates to CASSVAPGGTGELFF.

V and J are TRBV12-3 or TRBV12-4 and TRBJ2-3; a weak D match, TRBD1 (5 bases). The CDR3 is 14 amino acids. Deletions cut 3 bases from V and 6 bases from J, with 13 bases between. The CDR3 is CASSFAGLGDTQYF. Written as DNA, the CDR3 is TGTGCCAGCAGTTTTGCAGGGTTGGGGGATACGCAGTATTTT.

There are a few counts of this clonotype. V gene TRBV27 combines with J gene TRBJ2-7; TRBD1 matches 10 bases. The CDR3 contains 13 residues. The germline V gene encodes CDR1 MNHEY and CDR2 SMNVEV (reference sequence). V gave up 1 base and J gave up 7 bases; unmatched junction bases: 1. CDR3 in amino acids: CASSLWDRGEQYF. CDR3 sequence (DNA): TGTGCCAGCAGTTTATGGGACAGGGGAGAGCAGTACTTC.

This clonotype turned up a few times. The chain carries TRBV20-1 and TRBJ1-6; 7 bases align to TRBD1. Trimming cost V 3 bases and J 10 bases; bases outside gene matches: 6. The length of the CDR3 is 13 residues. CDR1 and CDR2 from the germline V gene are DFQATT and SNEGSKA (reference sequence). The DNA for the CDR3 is TGCAGTGCTAGTCAGGGGGTCGACTCACCCCTCCACTTT. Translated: CSASQGVDSPLHF.

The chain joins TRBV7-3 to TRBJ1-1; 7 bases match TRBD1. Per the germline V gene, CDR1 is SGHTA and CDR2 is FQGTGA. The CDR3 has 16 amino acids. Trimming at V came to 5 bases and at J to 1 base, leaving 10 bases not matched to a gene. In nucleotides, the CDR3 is TGTGCCAGCAGCCAAATACCGGGACAGAGGAACACTGAAGCTTTCTTT. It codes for CASSQIPGQRNTEAFF.

This CDR3 reads CASRPGGSGANVLTF. CDR3 coding DNA: TGTGCCAGCAGGCCAGGGGGCTCTGGGGCCAACGTCCTGACTTTC. V gene TRBV7-3 combines with J gene TRBJ2-6, with 7 positions matching TRBD1. J was trimmed by 0 bases and V by 6 bases; bases with no gene match: 2. This CDR3 is 15 amino acids long. Per the germline V gene, CDR1 is SGHTA and CDR2 is FQGTGA.

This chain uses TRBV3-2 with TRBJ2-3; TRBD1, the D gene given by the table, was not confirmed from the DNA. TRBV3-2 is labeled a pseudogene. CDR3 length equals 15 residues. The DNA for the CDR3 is TGTGCCAGCAATCCAAGTTCAGGGAAACGGGATACGCAGTATTTT. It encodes CASNPSSGKRDTQYF.

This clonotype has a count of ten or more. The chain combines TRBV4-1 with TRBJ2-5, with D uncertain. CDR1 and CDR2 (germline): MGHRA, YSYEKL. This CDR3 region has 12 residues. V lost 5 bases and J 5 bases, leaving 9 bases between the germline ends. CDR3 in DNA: TGCGCCAGCAGCGCCCCGCTGGAGACCCAGTACTTC. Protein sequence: CASSAPLETQYF.

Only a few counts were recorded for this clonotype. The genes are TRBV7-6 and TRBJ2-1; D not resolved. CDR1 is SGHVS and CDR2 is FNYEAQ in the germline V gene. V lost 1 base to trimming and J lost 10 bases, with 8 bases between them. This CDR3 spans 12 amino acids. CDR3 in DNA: TGTGCCAGCAGCTTAGGTGCTTGGGAGCAGTTCTTC. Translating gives CASSLGAWEQFF.

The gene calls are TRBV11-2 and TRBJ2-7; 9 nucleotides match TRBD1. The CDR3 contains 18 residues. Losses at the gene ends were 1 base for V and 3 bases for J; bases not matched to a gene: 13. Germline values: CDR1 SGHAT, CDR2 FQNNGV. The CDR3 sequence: CASSLGRVSGQGGYEQYV. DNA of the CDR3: TGTGCCAGCAGCTTAGGACGCGTTTCGGGACAGGGTGGCTACGAGCAGTACGTC.

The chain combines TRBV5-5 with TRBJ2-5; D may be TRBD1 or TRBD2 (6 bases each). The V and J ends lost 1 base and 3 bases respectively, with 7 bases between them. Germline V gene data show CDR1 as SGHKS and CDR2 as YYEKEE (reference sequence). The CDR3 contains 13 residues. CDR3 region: CASSLRGEETQYF. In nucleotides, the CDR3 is TGTGCCAGCAGCTTGAGGGGGGAAGAGACCCAGTACTTC.

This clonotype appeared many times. The CDR3 region has the DNA TGTGCCAGCTCATCTAGGGCGGGGTACGAGCAGTACTTC. Protein sequence: CASSSRAGYEQYF. The chain links TRBV12-3 or TRBV12-4 to TRBJ2-7; TRBD2 might be the D (6 bases). The CDR3 runs 13 residues. Trimming took off 8 bases at V and 4 bases at J, with 15 bases between the two ends.

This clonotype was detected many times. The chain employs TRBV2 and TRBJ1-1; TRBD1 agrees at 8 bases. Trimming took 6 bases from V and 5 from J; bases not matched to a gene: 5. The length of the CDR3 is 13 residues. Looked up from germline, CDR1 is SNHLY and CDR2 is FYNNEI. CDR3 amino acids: CASRDREKTEAFF. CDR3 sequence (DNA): TGTGCCAGCAGGGACAGGGAGAAAACTGAAGCTTTCTTT.

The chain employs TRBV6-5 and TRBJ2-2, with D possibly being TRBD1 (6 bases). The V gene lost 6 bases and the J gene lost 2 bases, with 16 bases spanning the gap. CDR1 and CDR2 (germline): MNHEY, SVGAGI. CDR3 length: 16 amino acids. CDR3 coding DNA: TGTGCCAGCAGGGACAGCCCAAGCGCAAACACCGGGGAGCTGTTTTTT. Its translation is CASRDSPSANTGELFF.

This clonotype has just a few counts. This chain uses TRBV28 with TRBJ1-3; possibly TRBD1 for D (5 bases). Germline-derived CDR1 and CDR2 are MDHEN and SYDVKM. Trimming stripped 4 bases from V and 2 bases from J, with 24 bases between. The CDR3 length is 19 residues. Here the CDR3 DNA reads TGTGCCAGCAGTTCCCCATCCCCCTCTCAGGGTGGCCCTGGAAACACCATATATTTT. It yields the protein CASSSPSPSQGGPGNTIYF. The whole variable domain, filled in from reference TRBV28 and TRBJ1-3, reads DVKVTQSSRYLVKRTGEKVFLECVQDMDHENMFWYRQDPGLGLRLIYFSYDVKMKEKGDIPEGYSVSREKKERFSLILESASTNQTSMYLCASSSPSPSQGGPGNTIYFGEGSWLTVV.